This T cell receptor (beta chain) was captured in a study of blood T cell repertoires in COVID-19. Study context: Samples representing acute and convalescent COVID-19 were sourced from the United States, Italy and Spain. PBMCs, B-cell-depleted T cells, or T cells were the source of the cDNA or gDNA that made up the material.

The authors' processing: How many nucleated cells were present was estimated from reference gene primer amplification. Clones were sequenced by immunoSEQ multiplex PCR, and TCRdb holds only the in-frame ones, with some missing. V and J calls and clone size are those listed in that table; D and trimming were worked out from the DNA. Found here are more than 15,000 clones, approximately 90% of them singletons; the top ten hold approximately 7.5%. The length of the CDR3 is 13 residues. Germline lookup yields CDR1 LNHDA and CDR2 SQIVND (reference sequence). The V and J ends lost 6 bases and 5 bases, in that order; junction bases with no gene match: 5.

The sequenced sample consisted of peripheral blood. The clonotype originates from a woman in her fifties or sixties with active COVID-19. V gene TRBV19 combines with J gene TRBJ2-7; 9 bases agree with TRBD1. This CDR3 reads CASSQTGGNEQYF. CDR3 DNA sequence: TGTGCCAGTAGCCAGACAGGGGGGAACGAGCAGTACTTC.